A single count supports the clone carrying this T cell receptor (beta chain). Its cognate antigen is unknown. The table came from immunoSEQ multiplex PCR; TCRdb's copy has only in-frame clones and leaves some out. The sample lists 7,000 to 7,500 clones, roughly 50% occurring once. This sample was included in a study of T cells in localized non-small cell lung cancer. Study results and caveats: Adjacent uninvolved lung tissue had the highest T cell clonality, exceeding tumor.

Germline loops: CDR1 GTSNPN, CDR2 SVGIG (reference sequence). The CDR3 is 16 amino acids. V lost 0 bases, J lost 5 bases, and 9 bases stayed unmatched. The sample in question was lymph node tissue, obtained before any cancer treatment. The V gene is TRBV30, the J gene TRBJ2-5; 10 bases are shared with TRBD2. The sequence was obtained from an older female donor with stage I lung adenocarcinoma. DNA for the CDR3: TGTGCCTGGAGTGTAGGTCTTAGCGGGAGGTCCGAGACCCAGTACTTC. The encoded protein is CAWSVGLSGRSETQYF.